These 28 T cell receptor beta chains originate from one sample sequenced in a study of CD8 T cells in ankylosing spondylitis. Study conclusions and caveats: A TCR beta motif made of several highly homologous variants seemed typical of ankylosing spondylitis blood.

These receptors have no identified antigens. TCRdb reprocessed the 5' RACE reads with MiXCR, giving one entry per CDR3 protein. The data contain roughly 440,000 distinct CDR3 sequences, 15% to 20% of them singletons. The sample taken for sequencing was blood, either unsorted or a sorted T cell fraction (not recorded which). These receptors were collected from a male donor with ankylosing spondylitis.

This chain links TRBV20-1 with TRBJ2-1; 9 nucleotides match TRBD2. Germline lookup yields CDR1 DFQATT and CDR2 SNEGSKA (reference sequence). The CDR3 spans 14 residues. With 1 base clipped from V and 9 bases from J, the junction kept 7 bases outside the gene matches. CDR3 sequence: CSARGVAGGPEQFF. CDR3 nucleotide sequence: TGCAGTGCTAGAGGGGTGGCGGGGGGGCCTGAGCAGTTCTTC.

This clonotype has at least ten counts. V and J are TRBV20-1 and TRBJ1-5; D is perhaps TRBD1 (5 bases). This CDR3 is built from 13 residues. V shed 6 bases and J shed 7 bases, with 16 bases lying between them. The germline CDR1 and CDR2 sequences are DFQATT and SNEGSKA (reference sequence). The CDR3 bases are TGCAGTGCCTCCGGGGGGACTGGACAGCCCCAGCATTTT. This translates into CSASGGTGQPQHF.

The chain couples TRBV7-2 to TRBJ2-5; possibly TRBD2 for D (6 bases). V lost 4 bases, J lost 5 bases, and 11 bases lay in between. The germline gives CDR1 SGHTA, CDR2 FQGNSA. The CDR3 extends over 13 amino acids. CDR3 in DNA: TGTGCCAGCAGCTGGAGGGGTGGGGAGACCCAGTACTTC. It specifies CASSWRGGETQYF.

The rearrangement joins TRBV18 to TRBJ2-2; D gene uncertain. V lost 1 base, J lost 0 bases, and 12 bases lay in between. The CDR3 sequence is 17 residues long. CDR1 and CDR2 (germline): KGHSH, LQKENI. DNA for the CDR3: TGTGCCAGCTCACCACTCGGAGACCTCACGAACACCGGGGAGCTGTTTTTT. Translating gives CASSPLGDLTNTGELFF.

The chain is built from TRBV24-1 and TRBJ1-2, with D perhaps matching TRBD1 (6 bases). The CDR3 length is 15 residues. Trimming took 4 bases from V and 6 from J, leaving 17 bases between them. CDR1 and CDR2 (germline): KGHDR, SFDVKD. This chain's CDR3 is CATSDPTGLSDGYTF. The DNA of the CDR3 is TGTGCCACCAGTGACCCAACAGGGCTCTCCGATGGCTACACCTTC.

The CDR3 here is CASSSFPRGKPTDTQYF. The CDR3 DNA is TGTGCCAGCAGCTCTTTCCCCAGGGGGAAACCCACAGATACGCAGTATTTT. This chain links TRBV7-6 with TRBJ2-3, with 7 bases that match TRBD1. J lost 2 bases, V lost 4 bases, and 12 bases had no gene match. Germline V lookup: CDR1 SGHVS, CDR2 FNYEAQ. The CDR3 consists of 17 residues.

This clonotype was recorded many times. V is TRBV29-1 and J is TRBJ2-3, with D perhaps given as TRBD1 or TRBD2 (5 bases each). Germline CDR1 and CDR2: SQVTM and ANQGSEA. The ends were cut back, 5 bases at V and 2 bases at J, with 14 bases in the middle. This CDR3 comprises 14 residues. The CDR3 coding sequence is TGCAGCGTTACCGGGACGCCGGTCACAGATACGCAGTATTTT. Translated: CSVTGTPVTDTQYF.

At least ten counts were recorded for this clonotype. V is TRBV29-1 and J is TRBJ2-3; the D gene is possibly TRBD1 (6 bases). CDR3 length: 14 residues. CDR1 is SQVTM and CDR2 is ANQGSEA in the germline V gene. Between the trimmed V and J ends, which lost 7 bases and 7 bases, there was a span of 21 bases. CDR3 sequence: CSAMLRGSGNTQYF. For the CDR3, the DNA is TGCAGCGCGATGTTGAGGGGGTCCGGGAATACGCAGTATTTT.

CDR3 sequence: CSAFRGSEKTEAFF. DNA of the CDR3: TGCAGTGCTTTCCGGGGATCGGAAAAGACTGAAGCTTTCTTT. The chain employs TRBV20-1 and TRBJ1-1, with D unresolved. The CDR3 covers 14 residues. Germline V CDR1 and CDR2: DFQATT, SNEGSKA (reference sequence). V was trimmed by 5 bases and J by 5 bases, leaving 18 bases between them.

This clonotype was found a few times. The chain has TRBV29-1 and TRBJ1-2; maybe TRBD1 (5 bases). The CDR3 extends over 12 amino acids. The ends were cut back, 3 bases at V and 2 bases at J, with 7 bases in the middle. Germline values: CDR1 SQVTM, CDR2 ANQGSEA. CDR3 in DNA: TGCAGCGTTGACAGGGAGAACTATGGCTACACCTTC. It translates to CSVDRENYGYTF.

This clonotype occurred a few times. This rearrangement joins TRBV2 to TRBJ2-7; D is uncertain. The V gene's germline CDR1 is SNHLY and CDR2 FYNNEI. The CDR3 is 14 amino acids. The V and J ends lost 7 bases and 6 bases respectively, with 19 bases between them. As DNA, the CDR3 is TGTGCCAGCAATCGGCCCCCAGAACCCTCCGAGCAGTACTTC. It specifies CASNRPPEPSEQYF.

This clonotype has only a few counts. This sequence joins TRBV10-2 and TRBJ1-5; D is unresolved. CDR3 length: 14 amino acids. V was trimmed by 0 bases and J by 9 bases, leaving 12 bases between them. Germline-derived CDR1 and CDR2 are WSHSY and SAAADI. In DNA form, the CDR3 reads TGCGCCAGCAGTGAGTCAGTGGTCCGGAGGCCCCAGCATTTT. Amino acids: CASSESVVRRPQHF.

The J gene is TRBJ1-4, the V gene TRBV11-2; D remains ambiguous. The CDR3 length is 16 residues. V was clipped by 1 base and J by 10 bases, with 19 bases between them. Germline-derived CDR1 and CDR2 are SGHAT and FQNNGV. CDR3 sequence: CASSLGSGRRAGKLFF. The DNA for the CDR3 is TGTGCCAGCAGCTTAGGTAGTGGCAGGAGGGCTGGAAAACTGTTTTTT.

V gene TRBV28 combines with J gene TRBJ2-1; 13 nucleotides line up with TRBD2. Germline lookup yields CDR1 MDHEN and CDR2 SYDVKM. CDR3 size: 15 residues. Trimming cost V 5 bases and J 7 bases; bases outside gene matches: 5. In DNA, the CDR3 is TGTGCCAGCAGTATTGGGACTAGCGGGATTAATGAGCAGTTCTTC. Translating it yields CASSIGTSGINEQFF.

This clonotype was found a few times. The chain recombines TRBV20-1 with TRBJ2-5; perhaps TRBD2 as D (6 bases). The CDR3 totals 12 residues. Germline V gene lookup returns CDR1 DFQATT and CDR2 SNEGSKA (reference sequence). V was cut by 7 bases and J by 5 bases, with 14 bases left in between. The CDR3 nucleotides are TGCAGTGGAACCGGCGGGGTGGAGACCCAGTACTTC. It specifies CSGTGGVETQYF.

The rearrangement joins TRBV30 to TRBJ1-5; perhaps TRBD1 as D (5 bases). Deletions cut 0 bases from V and 0 bases from J, with 9 bases between. The CDR3 covers 15 residues. Looked up from germline, CDR1 is GTSNPN and CDR2 is SVGIG (reference sequence). The CDR3: CAWSVRGFSNQPQHF. For the CDR3, the DNA is TGTGCCTGGAGTGTACGGGGGTTTAGCAATCAGCCCCAGCATTTT.

This clonotype was counted many times. The chain uses TRBV29-1 and TRBJ1-4; the match to TRBD1 covers 8 bases. Unmatched junction bases numbered 6, after V lost 7 bases and J lost 5 bases. The CDR3 runs 13 residues. CDR1 and CDR2 from the germline V gene are SQVTM and ANQGSEA. The CDR3 loop reads CSGLGTGNEKLFF. The DNA of the CDR3 is TGCAGCGGCCTCGGGACAGGAAATGAAAAACTGTTTTTT.

The chain joins TRBV12-3 or TRBV12-4 to TRBJ2-1; D gene unclear. The CDR3 totals 12 residues. Trimming took off 7 bases at V and 3 bases at J, with 7 bases between the two ends. CDR3 sequence: CASTASYNEQFF. The CDR3 nucleotides read TGTGCCAGCACGGCTAGCTACAATGAGCAGTTCTTC.

In its sample, this clonotype was seen a few times. The chain recombines TRBV5-1 with TRBJ2-1; 13 bases are a match to TRBD2. The CDR3 extends over 16 amino acids. Trimming cost V 4 bases and J 7 bases; bases outside gene matches: 8. The germline gives CDR1 SGHRS, CDR2 YFSETQ. DNA for the CDR3: TGCGCCAGCAGCACAAGTACTAGCGGGGGGGGTAATGAGCAGTTCTTC. Translated, it gives CASSTSTSGGGNEQFF.

This clonotype was observed at least ten times. The chain recombines TRBV6-1 with TRBJ2-7, with D uncertain. The CDR3 length is 17 residues. Trimming cost V 2 bases and J 3 bases, with 20 bases left between them. Germline loops: CDR1 MNHNS, CDR2 SASEGT. In DNA form, the CDR3 reads TGTGCCAGCAGTGAACACAGACCATGGAGTAGGGTCTACGAGCAGTACTTC. This gives the protein CASSEHRPWSRVYEQYF.

This clonotype has at least ten counts. CDR3 DNA sequence: TGTGCCAGCAGCCGAAGGACAGGAGGGGGTGAAAAACTGTTTTTT. Translation: CASSRRTGGGEKLFF. The V gene is TRBV5-6, the J gene TRBJ1-4; 7 bases are shared with TRBD1. Germline V lookup: CDR1 SGHDT, CDR2 YYEEEE. V lost 4 bases, J lost 7 bases, and 10 bases stayed unmatched. The CDR3 covers 15 residues. The entire variable domain, with the rest obtained from reference TRBV5-6 and TRBJ1-4, is as follows: DAGVTQSPTHLIKTRGQQVTLRCSPKSGHDTVSWYQQALGQGPQFIFQYYEEEERQRGNFPDRFSGHQFPNYSSELNVNALLLGDSALYLCASSRRTGGGEKLFFGSGTQLSVL.

This chain connects TRBV3-1 to TRBJ2-7; D possibly corresponds to TRBD1 (6 bases). With 4 bases removed from V and 6 bases from J, the gap between germline ends came to 10 bases. The CDR3 is 12 amino acids. CDR1 and CDR2 from the germline V gene are LGHDT and YNNKEL (reference sequence). The CDR3 DNA reads as TGTGCCAGCAGCCGTGGACAGTCCGAGCAGTACTTC. Translation gives CASSRGQSEQYF.

This clonotype appeared a few times. J is TRBJ1-5 and V is TRBV6-2 or TRBV6-3, with D perhaps TRBD1 (5 bases). Germline V lookup: CDR1 MNHEY, CDR2 SVGEGT. Trimming cost V 2 bases and J 2 bases, with 10 bases left between them. The CDR3 sequence is 15 residues long. Here the CDR3 reads CASSYRDGRNQPQHF. CDR3 nucleotides: TGTGCCAGCAGTTACCGGGACGGTCGCAATCAGCCCCAGCATTTT.

This clonotype was seen more than once but under ten times. The chain carries TRBV20-1 and TRBJ2-3, with 11 nucleotides matching TRBD2. Germline-derived CDR1 and CDR2 are DFQATT and SNEGSKA (reference sequence). Trimming took 0 bases from V and 5 from J; bases not matched to a gene: 16. The CDR3 contains 19 residues. The DNA for the CDR3 is TGCAGTGCTAGAGATCGTCTAAATAGCGGGAGGGCCAATGGAGATACGCAGTATTTT. Its protein is CSARDRLNSGRANGDTQYF.

V is TRBV12-5 and J is TRBJ1-4; D possibly corresponds to TRBD1 (5 bases). Trimming pared 6 bases from V and 5 bases from J, leaving 13 bases between. This CDR3 has 14 residues. CDR1 LGHNT and CDR2 FRNRAP come from the germline V gene. The CDR3 is CASGPDTANEKLFF. The CDR3 DNA follows: TGTGCTAGTGGGCCGGACACGGCAAATGAAAAACTGTTTTTT.

This clonotype was seen more than once but under ten times. The chain is built from TRBV25-1 and TRBJ2-3, with unresolved D. Looked up from germline, CDR1 is MGHDK and CDR2 is SYGVNS. Deletions cut 2 bases from V and 2 bases from J, with 11 bases between. The CDR3 spans 15 residues. The CDR3 here is CASSEGVHFTDTQYF. The DNA of the CDR3 is TGTGCCAGCAGTGAAGGGGTCCACTTCACAGATACGCAGTATTTT. Looking up the rest from reference TRBV25-1 and TRBJ2-3 gives the full variable domain: EADIYQTPRYLVIGTGKKITLECSQTMGHDKMYWYQQDPGMELHLIHYSYGVNSTEKGDLSSESTVSRIRTEHFPLTLESARPSHTSQYLCASSEGVHFTDTQYFGPGTRLTVL.

The genes are TRBV20-1 and TRBJ1-4; D is unclear. Trimming removed 6 bases at V and 8 bases at J, with 13 bases between. CDR1 is DFQATT and CDR2 is SNEGSKA in the germline V gene (reference sequence). The length of the CDR3 is 12 residues. CDR3 amino acids: CSARPQGEKLFF. CDR3 DNA: TGCAGTGCCCGACCGCAAGGGGAAAAACTGTTTTTT.

This clonotype was detected only a few times. In DNA, the CDR3 is TGTGCCAGCAGTTCCCTCGGGACTAGCGTCTACAATGAGCAGTTCTTC. Translating gives CASSSLGTSVYNEQFF. V gene TRBV27 combines with J gene TRBJ2-1; 10 bases line up with TRBD2. CDR3 length: 16 residues. The germline gives CDR1 MNHEY, CDR2 SMNVEV (reference sequence). With V trimmed by 4 bases and J by 3 bases, 6 bases remained unmatched.